The rows below give T cell receptor beta chains drawn from one sample of a study of beta chain features in type 1 diabetes. Assay used: immunoSEQ multiplex PCR; TCRdb lists only in-frame clones, some missing. The table has a few hundred thousand clones, around 24% seen once. The sequenced material came from naive CD4+ T cells from blood. Receptors originate from a woman in her twenties or thirties with type 1 diabetes. CDR3s include the opening cysteine and the closing phenylalanine or tryptophan. The D gene is left open where the match is weak. The size of a clone is reported for some rows only, either as once, few or many, or as a class for expanded clones.

TRBJ2-1	TRBV29-1	NA	TRBD2	CSVDVTGGPVYNEQFF	TGCAGCGTGGACGTAACGGGAGGGCCCGTATACAATGAGCAGTTCTTC
TRBJ2-1	TRBV30	few	NA	CAWRSGGTRSYNEQFF	TGTGCCTGGAGGAGTGGGGGCACCCGCTCCTACAATGAGCAGTTCTTC
TRBJ1-1	TRBV18	NA	NA	CASSPPNDGRARYWDTEAFF	TGTGCCAGCTCACCACCTAACGATGGCAGGGCGAGGTATTGGGACACTGAAGCTTTCTTT
TRBJ2-2	TRBV5-4	NA	NA	CASRDSSNTGELFF	TGTGCCAGCAGGGACAGTTCGAACACCGGGGAGCTGTTTTTT
TRBJ2-1	TRBV4-1	NA	TRBD2	CASSTQAGTRANEQFF	TGCGCCAGCAGCACACAAGCCGGGACTAGGGCCAATGAGCAGTTCTTC
TRBJ2-7	TRBV21-1	few	NA	CASGRTSLSYEQYF	TGTGCCAGCGGAAGGACTAGTCTCTCCTACGAGCAGTACTTC
TRBJ1-5	TRBV19	few	NA	CASSSGVTYSNQPQHF	TGTGCCAGTAGTTCGGGGGTGACTTATAGCAATCAGCCCCAGCATTTT
TRBJ1-1	TRBV2	NA	TRBD1	CASRPQQGWRTEAFF	TGTGCCAGCAGGCCCCAACAGGGGTGGAGAACTGAAGCTTTCTTT
TRBJ2-2	TRBV30	few	NA	CAWSTADSGELFF	TGTGCCTGGAGTACCGCGGATAGCGGGGAGCTGTTTTTT
TRBJ2-5	TRBV7-8	NA	TRBD2	CASSLAPGLAGFQETQYF	TGTGCCAGCAGCTTAGCGCCGGGACTAGCGGGGTTCCAAGAGACCCAGTACTTC